Following are 15 T cell receptor beta chains from one sample sequenced in a study of cytomegalovirus exposure and HLA in healthy donors. Amplification used 60 Vbeta primers and 13 Jbeta primers. Libraries were prepared by immunoSEQ multiplex PCR; TCRdb keeps only in-frame clonotypes and omits some of them. The sample has around 130,000 clones, approximately 84% seen once. The sequencing sample was made of PBMCs. Every receptor here comes from a young woman in good health and CMV-seronegative.

CDR3 sequence: CASRPPGQRAEAFF. The CDR3 bases are TGTGCCAGCAGGCCCCCGGGACAGAGAGCTGAAGCTTTCTTT. The chain couples TRBV28 to TRBJ1-1; TRBD1 matches 7 bases. The V segment lost 6 bases and the J segment 6 bases; nucleotides outside the gene matches: 10. This CDR3 is built from 14 residues. Germline CDR1 is MDHEN and CDR2 is SYDVKM.

This sequence joins TRBV5-6 and TRBJ1-6, with D possibly being TRBD1 (5 bases). The CDR3 covers 16 residues. Trimming cost V 1 base and J 6 bases, with 14 bases left between them. Per germline, CDR1 SGHDT and CDR2 YYEEEE. The CDR3 sequence: CASSLFRGDSNSPLHF. In DNA form, the CDR3 reads TGTGCCAGCAGCTTGTTCCGGGGGGATAGTAATTCACCCCTCCACTTT.

This clone has only a few counts. The genes are TRBV6-4 and TRBJ1-5; 9 bases line up with TRBD1. This CDR3 is built from 13 residues. V dropped 4 bases and J dropped 11; count of bases not matched to a gene: 6. Germline V gene data show CDR1 as MRHNA and CDR2 as SNTAGT. The CDR3 is CASSVGQGMSQHF. For the CDR3, the DNA is TGTGCCAGCAGTGTCGGACAGGGGATGTCCCAGCATTTT.

The chain is built from TRBV7-9 and TRBJ2-1; maybe TRBD1 (6 bases). Trimming pared 2 bases from V and 5 bases from J, leaving 10 bases between. The CDR3 length is 14 residues. Germline V CDR1 and CDR2: SEHNR, FQNEAQ (reference sequence). Here the CDR3 DNA reads TGTGCCAGCAGCTTAAGTCAGGGGAACAATGAGCAGTTCTTC. As protein: CASSLSQGNNEQFF.

CDR3 in amino acids: CASSYSSGSSYEQYF. CDR3 DNA sequence: TGTGCCAGCAGTTACTCTAGCGGGAGCTCCTACGAGCAGTACTTC. This chain joins TRBV6-5 and TRBJ2-7, with 9 nucleotides matching TRBD2. This CDR3 is built from 15 residues. V dropped 0 bases and J dropped 0; count of bases not matched to a gene: 0. CDR1 MNHEY and CDR2 SVGAGI come from the germline V gene.

CDR3 coding DNA: TGTGCCAGCAGTGAGCAGACAGGGATTGGGGGCTACACCTTC. It yields the protein CASSEQTGIGGYTF. This chain links TRBV6-4 with TRBJ1-2; 7 positions agree with TRBD1. Germline loops: CDR1 MRHNA, CDR2 SNTAGT. V was pared by 3 bases and J by 8 bases, with 9 bases of the junction left unmatched. This CDR3 is built from 14 residues.

The chain uses TRBV2 and TRBJ2-5, with D tentatively TRBD1 (5 bases). Per the germline V gene, CDR1 is SNHLY and CDR2 is FYNNEI. V was clipped by 8 bases and J by 5 bases, with 21 bases between them. The CDR3 length is 15 residues. The chain's CDR3 is CASSYNTPPGETQYF. The CDR3 DNA follows: TGTGCCAGCTCTTACAATACTCCCCCAGGGGAGACCCAGTACTTC.

V gene TRBV7-9 combines with J gene TRBJ1-2; D is possibly TRBD1 (6 bases). Germline-derived CDR1 and CDR2 are SEHNR and FQNEAQ (reference sequence). This CDR3 spans 12 amino acids. V was pared by 5 bases and J by 7 bases, with 11 bases between. The CDR3 is CASSGTPVGYTF. CDR3 bases: TGTGCCAGCAGCGGGACACCCGTTGGCTACACCTTC.

V and J are TRBV6-5 and TRBJ2-3, with D possibly TRBD1 on 6 matching bases. CDR3 length: 14 amino acids. The germline V and J ends were trimmed by 7 bases and 3 bases, with 14 bases remaining between them. Looked up from germline, CDR1 is MNHEY and CDR2 is SVGAGI. CDR3 bases: TGTGCCAGCAAAACAGGGTTCGAAACAGATACGCAGTATTTT. Protein product: CASKTGFETDTQYF.

The CDR3 loop is CASSSSGLAGAEQYF. In DNA, the CDR3 is TGTGCCAGCAGCTCATCGGGACTAGCGGGAGCCGAGCAGTACTTC. The V gene is TRBV7-6, the J gene TRBJ2-7; 14 positions match TRBD2. Germline V gene lookup returns CDR1 SGHVS and CDR2 FNYEAQ. Trimming removed 4 bases from V and 6 bases from J; junction bases left unmatched: 5. This CDR3 is 15 amino acids long. The entire variable domain, with the rest obtained from reference TRBV7-6 and TRBJ2-7, is as follows: GAGVSQSPRYKVTKRGQDVALRCDPISGHVSLYWYRQALGQGPEFLTYFNYEAQQDKSGLPNDRFSAERPEGSISTLTIQRTEQRDSAMYRCASSSSGLAGAEQYFGPGTRLTVT.

This clone is a singleton in its sample. This chain joins TRBV5-6 and TRBJ2-1, with 9 positions matching TRBD1. Germline lookup yields CDR1 SGHDT and CDR2 YYEEEE. This CDR3 comprises 15 residues. The junction had 3 bases not matched to a gene; V was cut back by 0 bases and J by 5 bases. The CDR3 is CASSLGQGENNEQFF. The CDR3 DNA follows: TGTGCCAGCAGCTTGGGACAGGGGGAAAACAATGAGCAGTTCTTC.

This clone was seen more than once but under ten times. This chain links TRBV5-1 with TRBJ2-7; D may be TRBD2 (7 bases). This CDR3 is 14 amino acids long. V was trimmed by 3 bases and J by 7 bases, leaving 17 bases between them. Germline assignment: CDR1 SGHRS and CDR2 YFSETQ. CDR3 coding DNA: TGCGCCAGCAGCTCCGGGGGGCCGACGGGGGAGCAGTACTTC. It translates to CASSSGGPTGEQYF. Full variable domain (missing parts from reference TRBV5-1 and TRBJ2-7): KAGVTQTPRYLIKTRGQQVTLSCSPISGHRSVSWYQQTPGQGLQFLFEYFSETQRNKGNFPGRFSGRQFSNSRSEMNVSTLELGDSALYLCASSSGGPTGEQYFGPGTRLTVT.

The chain carries TRBV29-1 and TRBJ2-5; 7 bases are a match to TRBD1. CDR1 and CDR2 (germline): SQVTM, ANQGSEA. J lost 6 bases, V lost 5 bases, and 12 bases had no gene match. The CDR3 totals 14 residues. The CDR3: CSVTKDRAGQTQYF. The CDR3 nucleotides read TGCAGCGTTACCAAAGACAGGGCTGGACAGACCCAGTACTTC.

This clone was counted only a few times. This chain uses TRBV19 with TRBJ2-7, with TRBD2 matching over 9 bases. CDR1 is LNHDA, CDR2 SQIVND, per germline (reference sequence). J gave up 5 bases and V 4 bases, and 9 bases lay outside the gene matches. This CDR3 has 15 amino acids. CDR3 region: CASSTLGLAEDEQYF. The CDR3 nucleotides are TGTGCCAGTAGTACCCTGGGACTAGCTGAAGACGAGCAGTACTTC.

The chain recombines TRBV5-6 with TRBJ2-1, with a possible D match to TRBD2 (6 bases). The length of the CDR3 is 11 residues. Germline V lookup: CDR1 SGHDT, CDR2 YYEEEE. Trimming removed 6 bases at V and 12 bases at J, with 13 bases between. The CDR3 loop is CASTVGGRQFF. As DNA, the CDR3 is TGTGCCAGCACCGTTGGAGGGCGGCAGTTCTTC. The full variable domain, completed using reference TRBV5-6 and TRBJ2-1, is DAGVTQSPTHLIKTRGQQVTLRCSPKSGHDTVSWYQQALGQGPQFIFQYYEEEERQRGNFPDRFSGHQFPNYSSELNVNALLLGDSALYLCASTVGGRQFFGPGTRLTVL.